The source of this TCR beta chain is a study of Ad26.COV2.S vaccination and SARS-CoV-2 variants. Method: immunoSEQ multiplex PCR; TCRdb's copy keeps in-frame clones and lacks some. The sample carries hundreds of thousands of clones, 80% to 90% recorded once. V lost 6 bases, J lost 1 base, and 11 bases stayed unmatched. This CDR3 region has 16 residues. Germline CDR1 and CDR2: MNHNY and SVGAGI (reference sequence). Treatment indicated: 15 to 20 received Ad26.COV2.S at low or high dose, single or two shots; five or six received placebo; per-sample allocation not given. Sampling happened 63 days after the first vaccine or placebo injection.

The chain recombines TRBV6-6 with TRBJ2-5; 7 bases match TRBD1. Specimen: peripheral blood, collected in a trial of Ad26.COV2.S vaccine versus placebo. The sequence was obtained from a person between 18 and 59 years old who received the Ad26.COV2.S COVID-19 vaccine or a placebo. CDR3 region: CASSSPGDSFQETQYF. CDR3 coding DNA: TGTGCCAGCAGCTCGCCAGGGGACAGTTTCCAAGAGACCCAGTACTTC.